The 19 T cell receptor beta chains listed next were all sequenced from one sample in a study of molecular identifiers for immune sequencing clone quantification. From the PCR reads, TCRdb called clonotypes with MiXCR, one entry per CDR3 protein. The sample includes 600,000 to 650,000 distinct CDR3 sequences, about 20% of them seen just once. The sample was naive CD8+ T cells from blood, with Jurkat cell RNA spiked in. The subset: FACS-sorted CD8+CD4-CCR7+CD45RA+ naive T cells. Receptor source: a human donor in good health. Some libraries in this study had Jurkat cell RNA spiked in.

A note on this clonotype: Just one base apart from a much larger clone, this may be a read error. The V gene is TRBV7-6, the J gene TRBJ2-2; unclear D gene. The CDR3 totals 15 residues. CDR1 and CDR2 from the germline V gene are SGHVS and FNYEAQ. The chain's CDR3 is CAGSLETREIGELFF. The CDR3 bases are TGTGCCGGCAGCTTAGAGACAAGGGAAATCGGGGAGCTGTTTTTT.

V usage is TRBV5-6 and J usage is TRBJ1-1, with a tentative D call TRBD1 (5 bases). CDR3 length: 13 amino acids. CDR1 SGHDT and CDR2 YYEEEE come from the germline V gene. V was trimmed by 0 bases and J by 8 bases, leaving 11 bases between them. The CDR3 loop reads CASSLGAGLEAFF. The CDR3 DNA follows: TGTGCCAGCAGCTTGGGTGCGGGGCTCGAAGCTTTCTTT.

At least ten counts were recorded for this clonotype. V usage is TRBV5-3 and J usage is TRBJ2-7; the match to TRBD2 covers 7 bases. TRBV5-3 is recorded as an ORF, its role being uncertain. The V gene end was trimmed by 8 bases and the J gene end by 2 bases; junction bases not matched to a gene: 10. The CDR3 extends over 14 amino acids. CDR3 region: CASTRGGETYEQYF. The CDR3 DNA is TGTGCCAGCACCCGCGGGGGAGAAACCTACGAGCAGTACTTC.

This clonotype was detected many times. The J gene is TRBJ2-3, the V gene TRBV7-6, with D possibly being TRBD1 or TRBD2 (5 bases each). V was cut by 0 bases and J by 5 bases, with 9 bases left in between. CDR3 length: 14 amino acids. In germline, CDR1 is SGHVS, CDR2 FNYEAQ. CDR3 loop: CASSLAGTGDTQYF. In nucleotides, the CDR3 is TGTGCCAGCAGCTTAGCCGGGACCGGAGATACGCAGTATTTT. Full variable domain (missing parts from reference TRBV7-6 and TRBJ2-3): GAGVSQSPRYKVTKRGQDVALRCDPISGHVSLYWYRQALGQGPEFLTYFNYEAQQDKSGLPNDRFSAERPEGSISTLTIQRTEQRDSAMYRCASSLAGTGDTQYFGPGTRLTVL.

This clonotype was observed a handful of times. The chain links TRBV9 to TRBJ2-2, with 7 bases fitting TRBD2. The CDR3 consists of 18 residues. Per germline, CDR1 SGDLS and CDR2 YYNGEE. After removal of 4 bases from V and 1 base from J, the junction contained 13 bases not matched to a gene. The CDR3 reads CASSPRISSGENTGELFF. The DNA of the CDR3 is TGTGCCAGCAGCCCTCGAATTTCTAGCGGTGAGAACACCGGGGAGCTGTTTTTT.

The chain has TRBV27 and TRBJ2-1, with 10 bases that match TRBD2. This CDR3 comprises 16 residues. J was trimmed by 5 bases and V by 5 bases; bases with no gene match: 9. The germline gives CDR1 MNHEY, CDR2 SMNVEV (reference sequence). In nucleotides, the CDR3 is TGTGCCAGCAGTGGTAGGTTAGCGGGGGGTAACAATGAGCAGTTCTTC. As protein: CASSGRLAGGNNEQFF.

This clonotype showed up many times. V is TRBV7-6 and J is TRBJ2-7, with TRBD2 as a possible D gene (6 bases). Germline assignment: CDR1 SGHVS and CDR2 FNYEAQ. The CDR3 spans 15 residues. Trimming took 3 bases from V and 2 from J, leaving 14 bases between them. The CDR3 nucleotides are TGTGCCAGCAGCTTGGACGGGAGCGGTCCCTACGAGCAGTACTTC. Translating it yields CASSLDGSGPYEQYF.

This clonotype was detected many times. The rearrangement links TRBV7-2 to TRBJ2-7; tentatively, D is TRBD1 (6 bases). Trimming cost V 5 bases and J 7 bases, with 15 bases left between them. This CDR3 region has 13 residues. CDR1 SGHTA and CDR2 FQGNSA come from the germline V gene. CDR3 amino acids: CASSRGTWGEQYF. DNA of the CDR3: TGTGCCAGCAGCCGAGGGACATGGGGAGAGCAGTACTTC.

In its sample, this clonotype was seen many times. The J gene is TRBJ2-5, the V gene TRBV12-3 or TRBV12-4; possibly TRBD2 for D (5 bases). V lost 5 bases, J lost 4 bases, and 20 bases lay in between. The CDR3 totals 16 residues. CDR3: CASSPDGLNSPETQYF. CDR3 nucleotide sequence: TGTGCCAGCAGTCCAGATGGACTCAATTCCCCAGAGACCCAGTACTTC.

This clonotype was seen at least ten times. The rearrangement uses TRBV20-1 and TRBJ2-5; the D is unclear. V dropped 6 bases and J dropped 2 bases, with 19 bases sitting between them. This CDR3 is built from 15 residues. Germline loops: CDR1 DFQATT, CDR2 SNEGSKA (reference sequence). The CDR3 coding sequence is TGCAGTGCCGACCATGGGGTATTAGGGCAAGAGACCCAGTACTTC. Protein sequence: CSADHGVLGQETQYF.

The sample holds a few counts of this clonotype. The genes are TRBV12-3 or TRBV12-4 and TRBJ1-1; the D is unclear. The CDR3 length is 14 residues. V was trimmed by 7 bases and J by 7 bases, leaving 19 bases between them. The CDR3 is CASTAPKEESEAFF. In DNA, the CDR3 is TGTGCCAGCACCGCACCTAAGGAGGAGAGTGAAGCTTTCTTT.

As for this clonotype: A junction end diverges from the germline sequence, so it may reflect a read error. The rearrangement joins TRBV12-3 or TRBV12-4 to TRBJ2-2, with D possibly being TRBD2 (6 bases). The CDR3 contains 12 residues. CDR3 sequence: CASSFGTGGLFF. The CDR3 bases are TGTGCCAGCAGTTTTGGTACCGGGGGGCTGTTTTTT.

This clonotype was counted at least ten times. V gene TRBV4-1 combines with J gene TRBJ2-3; D not certain. Trimming removed 0 bases at V and 5 bases at J, with 9 bases between. Germline V gene data show CDR1 as MGHRA and CDR2 as YSYEKL. The CDR3 spans 14 residues. CDR3 sequence (DNA): TGCGCCAGCAGCCAAGATATGGGAATAGATACGCAGTATTTT. It is translated as CASSQDMGIDTQYF.

This clonotype has at least ten counts. The chain is built from TRBV5-1 and TRBJ1-3, with a possible D match to TRBD1 (5 bases). Trimming pared 3 bases from V and 4 bases from J, leaving 14 bases between. Per the germline V gene, CDR1 is SGHRS and CDR2 is YFSETQ. The CDR3 extends over 15 amino acids. CDR3 sequence: CASSWGTGAGNTIYF. The CDR3 DNA follows: TGCGCCAGCAGCTGGGGCACCGGAGCGGGAAACACCATATATTTT.

To note about this clonotype: One base away lies a much larger clone, so this may be a sequencing read error. The gene calls are TRBV7-6 and TRBJ2-5, with no clear D. Between the trimmed V and J ends, which lost 0 bases and 0 bases, there was a span of 11 bases. Germline V gene lookup returns CDR1 SGHVS and CDR2 FNYEAQ. The CDR3 spans 16 residues. CDR3 sequence reads: CASSLADTWDQETQYF. The CDR3 region has the DNA TGTGCCAGCAGCTTAGCTGATACATGGGACCAAGAGACCCAGTACTTC.

The chain combines TRBV12-5 with TRBJ2-1; TRBD1 agrees at 7 bases. The trim removed 7 bases at V and 4 bases at J, leaving 7 bases unmatched. This CDR3 region has 14 residues. Germline V gene data show CDR1 as LGHNT and CDR2 as FRNRAP. The CDR3 DNA follows: TGTGCTAGTGTCAAGGGGGCGAGTTACAATGAGCAGTTCTTC. This translates into CASVKGASYNEQFF.

In its sample, this clonotype was seen many times. The V call is TRBV27, the J call TRBJ2-3; no definite D call. This CDR3 comprises 12 residues. The V and J ends lost 4 bases and 8 bases respectively, with 10 bases between them. The germline gives CDR1 MNHEY, CDR2 SMNVEV (reference sequence). CDR3 nucleotides: TGTGCCAGCAGTTACCTCGCTGGTACGCAGTATTTT. Protein sequence: CASSYLAGTQYF.

This clonotype was seen at least ten times. The J gene is TRBJ2-7, the V gene TRBV19, with unresolved D. Germline CDR1 and CDR2: LNHDA and SQIVND (reference sequence). Trimming shortened V by 3 bases and J by 4 bases, and 7 bases separated the two germline ends. The CDR3 has 12 residues. This CDR3 is CASSIPGYEQYF. DNA of the CDR3: TGTGCCAGTAGTATTCCCGGGTACGAGCAGTACTTC.

This clonotype was recorded many times. At one of its ends the junction is not consistent with the germline gene, which may arise from a read error. J is TRBJ1-6 and V is TRBV12-3 or TRBV12-4, with a possible D match to TRBD1 (6 bases). This CDR3 contains 12 residues. The CDR3, as DNA: TGTGCCAGCAGAGGGGACAATTCACCCCTCCGCTTT. Residues: CASRGDNSPLRF.